This passage covers 27 T cell receptor beta chains from one sample sequenced in a study of lymphopenia after photon versus proton radiotherapy. TCRdb keeps only in-frame clones here, not all; method: immunoSEQ multiplex PCR. The sample lists tens of thousands of clones; 84% were seen once. Sequencing was performed on peripheral blood, taken from a patient treated with proton-based radiotherapy. Receptor source: a woman in her 70s with pancreatic cancer.

The J gene is TRBJ2-2, the V gene TRBV18, with D uncertain. The germline V and J ends were trimmed by 8 bases and 5 bases, with 6 bases remaining between them. The CDR3 is 11 residues long. Germline V CDR1 and CDR2: KGHSH, LQKENI. Here the CDR3 reads CASDNTGELFF. The CDR3 DNA reads TGTGCCAGCGATAATACCGGGGAGCTGTTTTTT.

The chain combines TRBV5-4 with TRBJ1-1; D uncertain. The V end was cut by 4 bases, the J end by 4 bases, with 20 bases between. Germline V gene lookup returns CDR1 SGHNT and CDR2 YYREEE (reference sequence). This CDR3 is 16 amino acids long. The CDR3 is CASSPSGNWELTEAFF. DNA for the CDR3: TGTGCCAGCAGCCCCAGCGGAAACTGGGAACTCACTGAAGCTTTCTTT.

The genes are TRBV7-9 and TRBJ2-1; D possibly corresponds to TRBD1 (5 bases). This CDR3 is built from 16 residues. Trimming took 5 bases from V and 1 from J, leaving 15 bases between them. Germline V gene data show CDR1 as SEHNR and CDR2 as FQNEAQ (reference sequence). The CDR3 spells CASSQKDILSYNEQFF. The CDR3, as DNA: TGTGCCAGCAGCCAGAAGGACATACTATCCTACAATGAGCAGTTCTTC.

The CDR3 DNA follows: TGTGCCAGCAACCCCAGGGGGCAGACCGGGGAGCTGTTTTTT. Translation gives CASNPRGQTGELFF. The chain carries TRBV11-1 and TRBJ2-2, with 8 bases aligning to TRBD1. Unmatched junction bases numbered 6, after V lost 7 bases and J lost 5 bases. Germline CDR1 and CDR2: SGHAT and FQDESV (reference sequence). The CDR3 spans 14 residues.

This rearrangement joins TRBV28 to TRBJ2-7, with unresolved D. The CDR3 consists of 15 residues. From germline, CDR1 is MDHEN and CDR2 SYDVKM. Trimming removed 1 base from V and 0 bases from J, with 10 bases in between. The CDR3 nucleotides are TGTGCCAGCAGTTTATACGCAGGAAGCTCCTACGAGCAGTACTTC. Translation: CASSLYAGSSYEQYF.

The chain couples TRBV9 to TRBJ1-1; D is unclear. CDR3 length: 16 residues. Germline assignment: CDR1 SGDLS and CDR2 YYNGEE. Trimming took 0 bases from V and 1 from J, leaving 13 bases between them. The CDR3 coding sequence is TGTGCCAGCAGCGTAGGTTGGGAGGCAACGAACACTGAAGCTTTCTTT. Translated: CASSVGWEATNTEAFF.

This rearrangement joins TRBV25-1 to TRBJ1-4; D is unresolved. V lost 4 bases and J 8 bases, leaving 8 bases between the germline ends. The germline gives CDR1 MGHDK, CDR2 SYGVNS. CDR3 length equals 12 residues. In DNA form, the CDR3 reads TGTGCCAGCAGTGGATCACTAGAAAAACTGTTTTTT. It encodes CASSGSLEKLFF.

This rearrangement joins TRBV28 to TRBJ2-4, with D perhaps matching TRBD1 (6 bases). The CDR3 is made up of 16 amino acids. V was shortened by 4 bases and J by 12 bases, with 25 bases between the two germline ends. Germline-derived CDR1 and CDR2 are MDHEN and SYDVKM. In nucleotides, the CDR3 is TGTGCCAGCAGTTACCCCCGAACAACAGGGACCTCAGCTCAGTACTTC. Translating gives CASSYPRTTGTSAQYF.

This clone was detected once. The chain has TRBV18 and TRBJ2-5; D perhaps matches TRBD2 (6 bases). Between the trimmed V and J ends, which lost 4 bases and 3 bases, there was a span of 12 bases. The CDR3 totals 14 residues. The germline CDR1 and CDR2 sequences are KGHSH and LQKENI. This chain's CDR3 is CASSLGGSKETQYF. DNA for the CDR3: TGTGCCAGCTCACTGGGAGGCTCAAAAGAGACCCAGTACTTC.

The chain is built from TRBV5-4 and TRBJ2-2, with D possibly being TRBD1 (6 bases). CDR3 length: 15 amino acids. Trimming removed 2 bases at V and 0 bases at J, with 8 bases between. The germline CDR1 and CDR2 sequences are SGHNT and YYREEE (reference sequence). Written as DNA, the CDR3 is TGTGCCAGCAGCTTCGGGACACCGAACACCGGGGAGCTGTTTTTT. Protein product: CASSFGTPNTGELFF.

V usage is TRBV7-8 and J usage is TRBJ1-1, with D unresolved. The CDR3 is 15 residues long. The V end lost 1 base, the J end lost 8 bases, and 17 bases lay between the germline ends. The germline V gene encodes CDR1 SGHVS and CDR2 FQNEAQ. CDR3 loop: CASSLGRVVLGEAFF. In DNA form, the CDR3 reads TGTGCCAGCAGCTTAGGTCGGGTCGTTTTGGGAGAAGCTTTCTTT.

The chain couples TRBV13 to TRBJ1-3, with D unresolved. The germline CDR1 and CDR2 sequences are PRHDT and FYEKMQ (reference sequence). The CDR3 consists of 14 residues. Trimming removed 2 bases from V and 4 bases from J, with 9 bases in between. CDR3: CASSLRPQGNTIYF. DNA of the CDR3: TGTGCCAGCAGCTTACGTCCTCAAGGAAACACCATATATTTT. The whole variable domain, remainder taken from reference TRBV13 and TRBJ1-3, is AAGVIQSPRHLIKEKRETATLKCYPIPRHDTVYWYQQGPGQDPQFLISFYEKMQSDKGSIPDRFSAQQFSDYHSELNMSSLELGDSALYFCASSLRPQGNTIYFGEGSWLTVV.

The chain uses TRBV28 and TRBJ2-5, with D uncertain. The assigned J gene may be wrong: the sequence end matches TRBJ2-7 better. The germline gives CDR1 MDHEN, CDR2 SYDVKM. The CDR3 runs 20 residues. The CDR3 spells CASSFERFPEQPTFSYEQYF. DNA for the CDR3: TGTGCCAGCAGTTTCGAACGCTTCCCCGAACAGCCCACTTTCTCCTACGAGCAGTACTTC.

The chain carries TRBV2 and TRBJ1-3, with D unclear. The CDR3 length is 14 residues. Trimming left V 6 bases short and J 0 bases short, with 9 bases between. CDR1 and CDR2 (germline): SNHLY, FYNNEI. The CDR3 DNA sequence: TGTGCCAGCAGACCCACCGACTCTGGAAACACCATATATTTT. It yields the protein CASRPTDSGNTIYF.

V gene TRBV9 combines with J gene TRBJ2-7, with 8 nucleotides matching TRBD2. V lost 9 bases, J lost 5 bases, and 19 bases stayed unmatched. This CDR3 is built from 16 residues. Per the germline V gene, CDR1 is SGDLS and CDR2 is YYNGEE. The CDR3: CAIPAGVSGRFNEQYF. The CDR3 coding sequence is TGTGCCATTCCCGCAGGTGTGAGCGGGAGATTCAACGAGCAGTACTTC.

Only one count was recorded for this clone. This chain uses TRBV19 with TRBJ1-5; possibly TRBD1 for D (6 bases). CDR1 is LNHDA, CDR2 SQIVND, per germline (reference sequence). This CDR3 is built from 14 residues. The V end was cut by 2 bases, the J end by 4 bases, with 9 bases between. The CDR3 protein is CASSITGTNQPQHF. CDR3 nucleotide sequence: TGTGCCAGTAGTATAACAGGGACGAATCAGCCCCAGCATTTT.

CDR3 nucleotides: TGTGCCTGGATGGGGCCCCAGGGTAATTCACCCCTCCACTTT. This translates into CAWMGPQGNSPLHF. The rearrangement links TRBV30 to TRBJ1-6, with D possibly being TRBD1 (5 bases). The length of the CDR3 is 14 residues. Trimming removed 4 bases at V and 6 bases at J, with 13 bases between. Germline CDR1 GTSNPN, CDR2 SVGIG (reference sequence).

The chain carries TRBV6-5 and TRBJ1-2; 10 positions agree with TRBD1. The CDR3 totals 14 residues. Germline CDR1 is MNHEY and CDR2 is SVGAGI. V lost 6 bases and J lost 2; bases outside the gene matches: 3. The CDR3 nucleotides are TGTGCCAGCAGAATGACAGGGGGCAACTATGGCTACACCTTC. It is translated as CASRMTGGNYGYTF.

The chain employs TRBV28 and TRBJ1-1; D gene ambiguous. V shed 2 bases and J shed 1 base, with 8 bases lying between them. The length of the CDR3 is 14 residues. Germline V gene data show CDR1 as MDHEN and CDR2 as SYDVKM. Written as DNA, the CDR3 is TGTGCCAGCAGTTTAATACAGACGAACACTGAAGCTTTCTTT. This gives the protein CASSLIQTNTEAFF.

V usage is TRBV6-1 and J usage is TRBJ2-6; D not certain. V was clipped by 1 base and J by 0 bases, with 13 bases between them. There are 18 residues in the CDR3. Germline V CDR1 and CDR2: MNHNS, SASEGT. CDR3 amino acids: CASSEVLHGVSGANVLTF. In nucleotides, the CDR3 is TGTGCCAGCAGTGAAGTTCTTCACGGAGTCTCTGGGGCCAACGTCCTGACTTTC.

This rearrangement joins TRBV9 to TRBJ1-1, with D maybe TRBD1 (6 bases). The CDR3 is 14 amino acids. The ends were cut back, 3 bases at V and 11 bases at J, with 20 bases in the middle. Germline V gene data show CDR1 as SGDLS and CDR2 as YYNGEE. In nucleotides, the CDR3 is TGTGCCAGCAGCGCCCGCTCCCAGGGGAGTAGGGCTTTCTTT. This translates into CASSARSQGSRAFF.

This chain uses TRBV28 with TRBJ2-1; 10 positions match TRBD2. The CDR3 is 13 amino acids. The germline CDR1 and CDR2 sequences are MDHEN and SYDVKM. Trimming took 3 bases from V and 10 from J; bases not matched to a gene: 3. The CDR3 nucleotides are TGTGCCAGCAGTTTTGGGACTAGCGTCGAGCAGTTCTTC. The encoded protein is CASSFGTSVEQFF.

The rearrangement uses TRBV5-1 and TRBJ1-1; 7 positions match TRBD1. V trimming: 4 bases; J trimming: 14 bases; junction bases outside the gene matches: 17. This CDR3 contains 14 residues. The germline CDR1 and CDR2 sequences are SGHRS and YFSETQ. The CDR3 region has the DNA TGCGCCAGCAGCCCAGGGACAGCCCCCTCAGGTCTCTTCTTT. Translating it yields CASSPGTAPSGLFF.

The chain has TRBV4-3 and TRBJ2-2, with TRBD2 matching 8 bases. Germline lookup yields CDR1 LGHNA and CDR2 YSLEER. V lost 0 bases, J lost 5 bases, and 5 bases stayed unmatched. This CDR3 has 16 amino acids. As DNA, the CDR3 is TGCGCCAGCAGCCAAGATGGGGCTAGCGGGACCGGGGAGCTGTTTTTT. Translated: CASSQDGASGTGELFF.

This clone was recorded only once. The genes are TRBV11-2 and TRBJ2-4, with a weak D call TRBD2 (6 bases). Trimming shortened V by 4 bases and J by 0 bases, and 16 bases separated the two germline ends. The CDR3 contains 17 residues. Germline V lookup: CDR1 SGHAT, CDR2 FQNNGV. CDR3 sequence: CASSSLAEALAKNIQYF. CDR3 DNA sequence: TGTGCCAGCAGCTCCTTAGCGGAGGCGTTAGCCAAAAACATTCAGTACTTC. The entire variable domain, with the rest obtained from reference TRBV11-2 and TRBJ2-4, is as follows: EAGVAQSPRYKIIEKRQSVAFWCNPISGHATLYWYQQILGQGPKLLIQFQNNGVVDDSQLPKDRFSAERLKGVDSTLKIQPAKLEDSAVYLCASSSLAEALAKNIQYFGAGTRLSVL.

The chain employs TRBV28 and TRBJ2-1; D is ambiguous. Germline V gene data show CDR1 as MDHEN and CDR2 as SYDVKM. Trimming took 8 bases from V and 5 from J, leaving 7 bases between them. This CDR3 spans 11 amino acids. CDR3 sequence: CASAYNNEQFF. CDR3 DNA: TGTGCCAGCGCATACAACAATGAGCAGTTCTTC.

Comment on this clone: This sample includes further DNA sequences coding for the same CDR3. In DNA, the CDR3 is TGCGCCAGCAGCTTGGGTCCCACCGGGGAGCTGTTTTTT. It translates to CASSLGPTGELFF. This sequence joins TRBV5-1 and TRBJ2-2, with no clear D. Trimming took 0 bases from V and 4 from J, leaving 4 bases between them. The CDR3 runs 13 residues. The germline gives CDR1 SGHRS, CDR2 YFSETQ.